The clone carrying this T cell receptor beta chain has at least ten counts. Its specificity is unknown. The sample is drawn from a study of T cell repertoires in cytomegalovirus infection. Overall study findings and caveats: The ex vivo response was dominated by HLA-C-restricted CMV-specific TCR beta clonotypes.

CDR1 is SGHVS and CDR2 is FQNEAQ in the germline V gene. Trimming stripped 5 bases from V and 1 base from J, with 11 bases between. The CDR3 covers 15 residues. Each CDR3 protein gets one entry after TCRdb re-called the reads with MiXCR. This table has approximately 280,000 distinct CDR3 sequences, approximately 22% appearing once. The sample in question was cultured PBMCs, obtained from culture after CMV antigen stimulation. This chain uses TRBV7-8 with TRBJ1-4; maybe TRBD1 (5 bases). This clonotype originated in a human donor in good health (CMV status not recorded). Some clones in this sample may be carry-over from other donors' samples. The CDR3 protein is CASSARTQTNEKLFF. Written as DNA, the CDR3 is TGTGCCAGCAGCGCCCGGACACAAACTAATGAAAAACTGTTTTTT. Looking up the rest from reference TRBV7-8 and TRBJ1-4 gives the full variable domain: GAGVSQSPRYKVAKRGQDVALRCDPISGHVSLFWYQQALGQGPEFLTYFQNEAQLDKSGLPSDRFFAERPEGSVSTLKIQRTQQEDSAVYLCASSARTQTNEKLFFGSGTQLSVL.